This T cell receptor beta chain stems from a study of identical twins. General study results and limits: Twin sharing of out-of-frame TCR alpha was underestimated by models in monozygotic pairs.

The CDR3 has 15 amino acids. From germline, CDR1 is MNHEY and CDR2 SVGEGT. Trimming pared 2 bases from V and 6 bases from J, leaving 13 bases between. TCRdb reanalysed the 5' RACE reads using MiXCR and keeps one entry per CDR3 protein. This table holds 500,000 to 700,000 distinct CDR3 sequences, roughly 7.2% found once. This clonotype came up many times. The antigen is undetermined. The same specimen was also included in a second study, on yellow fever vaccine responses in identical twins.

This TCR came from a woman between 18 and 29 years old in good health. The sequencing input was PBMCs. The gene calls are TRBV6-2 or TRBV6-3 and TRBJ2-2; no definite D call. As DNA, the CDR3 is TGTGCCAGCAGTTACCCGCTGCTGGCCGCCGGGGAGCTGTTTTTT. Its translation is CASSYPLLAAGELFF.